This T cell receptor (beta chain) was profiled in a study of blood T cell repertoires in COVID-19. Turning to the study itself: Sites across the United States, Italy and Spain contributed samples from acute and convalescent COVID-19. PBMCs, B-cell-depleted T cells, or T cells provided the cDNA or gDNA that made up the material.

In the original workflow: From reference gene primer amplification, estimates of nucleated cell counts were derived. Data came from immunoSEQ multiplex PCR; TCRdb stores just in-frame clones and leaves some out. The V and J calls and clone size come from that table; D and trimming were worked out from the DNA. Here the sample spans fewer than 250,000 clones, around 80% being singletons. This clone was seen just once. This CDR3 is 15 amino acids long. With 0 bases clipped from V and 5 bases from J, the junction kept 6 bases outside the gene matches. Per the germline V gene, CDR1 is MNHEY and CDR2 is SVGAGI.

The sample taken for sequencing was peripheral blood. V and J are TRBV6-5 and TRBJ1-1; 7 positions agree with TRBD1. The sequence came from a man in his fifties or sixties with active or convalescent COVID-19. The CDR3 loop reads CASSYSDRVGTEAFF. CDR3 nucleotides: TGTGCCAGCAGTTACTCTGACAGGGTTGGGACTGAAGCTTTCTTT.